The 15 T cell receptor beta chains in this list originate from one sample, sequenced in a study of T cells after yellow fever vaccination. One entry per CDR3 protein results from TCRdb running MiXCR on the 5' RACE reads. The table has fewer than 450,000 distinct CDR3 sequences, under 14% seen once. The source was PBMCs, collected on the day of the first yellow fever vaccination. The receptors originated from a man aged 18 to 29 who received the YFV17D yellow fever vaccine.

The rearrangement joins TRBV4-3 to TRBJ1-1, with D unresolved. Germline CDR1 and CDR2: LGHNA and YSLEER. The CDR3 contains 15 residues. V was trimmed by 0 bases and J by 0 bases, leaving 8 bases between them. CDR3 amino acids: CASSQEYSMNTEAFF. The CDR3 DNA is TGCGCCAGCAGCCAAGAGTACAGCATGAACACTGAAGCTTTCTTT.

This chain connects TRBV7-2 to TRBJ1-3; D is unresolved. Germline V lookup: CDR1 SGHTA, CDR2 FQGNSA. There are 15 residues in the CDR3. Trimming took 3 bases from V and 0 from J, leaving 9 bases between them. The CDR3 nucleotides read TGTGCCAGCAGCTTCGCAGGATCCTCTGGAAACACCATATATTTT. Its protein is CASSFAGSSGNTIYF. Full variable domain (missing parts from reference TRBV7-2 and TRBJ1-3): GAGVSQSPSNKVTEKGKDVELRCDPISGHTALYWYRQSLGQGLEFLIYFQGNSAPDKSGLPSDRFSAERTGGSVSTLTIQRTQQEDSAVYLCASSFAGSSGNTIYFGEGSWLTVV.

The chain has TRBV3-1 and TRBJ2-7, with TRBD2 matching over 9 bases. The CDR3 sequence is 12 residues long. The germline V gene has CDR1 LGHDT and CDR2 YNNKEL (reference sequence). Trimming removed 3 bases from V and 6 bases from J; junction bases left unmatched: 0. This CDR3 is CASSHSGSEQYV. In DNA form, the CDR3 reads TGTGCCAGCAGCCATAGCGGGAGCGAGCAGTACGTC.

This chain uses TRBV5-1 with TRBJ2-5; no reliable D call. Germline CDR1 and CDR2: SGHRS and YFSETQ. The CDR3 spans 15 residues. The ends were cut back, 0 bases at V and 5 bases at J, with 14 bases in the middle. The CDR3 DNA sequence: TGCGCCAGCAGCTTGGCAGGCCATAGAATGGAGACCCAGTACTTC. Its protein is CASSLAGHRMETQYF.

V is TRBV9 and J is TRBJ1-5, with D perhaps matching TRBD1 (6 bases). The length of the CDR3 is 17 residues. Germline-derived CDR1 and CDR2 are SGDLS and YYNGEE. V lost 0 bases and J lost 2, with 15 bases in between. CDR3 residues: CASSVGPMDSRNQPQHF. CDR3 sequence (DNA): TGTGCCAGCAGCGTAGGACCAATGGACAGCCGCAATCAGCCCCAGCATTTT.

The CDR3: CASSQDSRGSTDTQYF. CDR3 coding DNA: TGCGCCAGCAGCCAAGATTCCCGGGGGAGCACAGATACGCAGTATTTT. The chain uses TRBV4-1 and TRBJ2-3, with D possibly TRBD2 on 6 matching bases. CDR3 size: 16 residues. In germline, CDR1 is MGHRA, CDR2 YSYEKL. V was pared by 0 bases and J by 0 bases, with 10 bases between.

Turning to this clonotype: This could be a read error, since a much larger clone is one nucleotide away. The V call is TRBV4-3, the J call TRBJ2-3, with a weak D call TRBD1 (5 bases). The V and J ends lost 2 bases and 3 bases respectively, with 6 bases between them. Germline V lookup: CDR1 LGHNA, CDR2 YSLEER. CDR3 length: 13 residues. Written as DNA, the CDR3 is TGCGCCAGCAGCCAACAGGGAACAGATACGCAGTATTTT. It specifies CASSQQGTDTQYF.

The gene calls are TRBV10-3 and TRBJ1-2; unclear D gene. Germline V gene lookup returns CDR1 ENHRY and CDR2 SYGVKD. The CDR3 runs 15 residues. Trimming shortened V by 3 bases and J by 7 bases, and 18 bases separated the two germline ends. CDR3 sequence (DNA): TGTGCCATCAGTGACCCGAGCAGAGGTGAGGGTGGCTACACCTTC. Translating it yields CAISDPSRGEGGYTF.

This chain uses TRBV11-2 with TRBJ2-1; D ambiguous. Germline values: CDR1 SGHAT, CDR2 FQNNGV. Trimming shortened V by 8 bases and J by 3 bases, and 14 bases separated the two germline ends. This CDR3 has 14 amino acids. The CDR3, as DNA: TGTGCCAGCCATTCGGGCAGGCGCTACAATGAGCAGTTCTTC. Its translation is CASHSGRRYNEQFF.

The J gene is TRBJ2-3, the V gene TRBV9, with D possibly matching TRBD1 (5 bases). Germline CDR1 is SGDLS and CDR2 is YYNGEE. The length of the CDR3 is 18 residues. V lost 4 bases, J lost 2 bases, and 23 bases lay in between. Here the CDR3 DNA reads TGTGCCAGCAGCCGCGAAATCGGCCCAGGGATTCCCACAGATACGCAGTATTTT. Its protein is CASSREIGPGIPTDTQYF.

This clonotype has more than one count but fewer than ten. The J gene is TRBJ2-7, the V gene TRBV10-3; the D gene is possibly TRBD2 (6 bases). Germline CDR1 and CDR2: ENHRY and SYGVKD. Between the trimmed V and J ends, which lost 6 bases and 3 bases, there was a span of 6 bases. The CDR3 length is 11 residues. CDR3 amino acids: CAISGSYEQYF. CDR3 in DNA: TGTGCCATCAGCGGGAGCTACGAGCAGTACTTC.

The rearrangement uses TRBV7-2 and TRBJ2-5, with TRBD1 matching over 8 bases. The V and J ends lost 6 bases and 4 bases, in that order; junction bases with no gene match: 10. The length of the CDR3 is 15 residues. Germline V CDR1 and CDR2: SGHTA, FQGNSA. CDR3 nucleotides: TGTGCCAGCAGGGGCGGACAGGGAAGGTTAGAGACCCAGTACTTC. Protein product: CASRGGQGRLETQYF. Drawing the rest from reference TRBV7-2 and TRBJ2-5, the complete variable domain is GAGVSQSPSNKVTEKGKDVELRCDPISGHTALYWYRQSLGQGLEFLIYFQGNSAPDKSGLPSDRFSAERTGGSVSTLTIQRTQQEDSAVYLCASRGGQGRLETQYFGPGTRLLVL.

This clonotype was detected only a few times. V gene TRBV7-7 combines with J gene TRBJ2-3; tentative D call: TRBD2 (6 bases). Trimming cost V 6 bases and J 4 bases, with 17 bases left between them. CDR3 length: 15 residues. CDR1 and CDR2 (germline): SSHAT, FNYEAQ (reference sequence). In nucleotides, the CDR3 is TGTGCCAGCAGTCTAACCCCGGGGGAGGCAGATACGCAGTATTTT. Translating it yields CASSLTPGEADTQYF.

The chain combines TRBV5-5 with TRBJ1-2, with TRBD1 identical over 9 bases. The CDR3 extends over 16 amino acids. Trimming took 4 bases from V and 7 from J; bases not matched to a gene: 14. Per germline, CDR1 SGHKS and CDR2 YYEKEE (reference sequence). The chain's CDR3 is CASSLGQGVFVSGYTF. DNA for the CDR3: TGTGCCAGCAGCCTGGGACAGGGTGTCTTCGTCAGTGGCTACACCTTC.

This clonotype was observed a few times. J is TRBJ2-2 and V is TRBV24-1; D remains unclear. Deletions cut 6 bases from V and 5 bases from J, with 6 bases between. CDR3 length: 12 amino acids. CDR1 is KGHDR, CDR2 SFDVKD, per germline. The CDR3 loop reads CATSLRTGELFF. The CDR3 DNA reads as TGTGCCACCAGTTTAAGGACCGGGGAGCTGTTTTTT.